Listed below are T cell receptor beta chains from one sample, sequenced in a study of blood T cell repertoires in COVID-19. The protocol was immunoSEQ multiplex PCR, while the TCRdb copy is restricted to in-frame clones and leaves out a portion. The sample consists of about 370,000 clones, over 75% of them appearing once. The sequenced material came from peripheral blood. These receptor sequences come from a woman in her twenties or thirties with COVID-19, enrolled during active disease. Both conserved end residues are part of each CDR3. The D gene is left open where the match is weak. Expanded clones are given a class, and other clones once, few, many or no size at all.

j_call v_call clone_size d_call cdr3_nt cdr3_aa
TRBJ2-3 TRBV5-4 NA NA TGTGCCAGCAGAAGTGCAGGTACAGATACGCAGTATTTT CASRSAGTDTQYF
TRBJ1-5 TRBV7-9 few TRBD1 TGTGCCAGCAGCTTGGACAGGGGTAAGCCCCAGCATTTT CASSLDRGKPQHF
TRBJ2-5 TRBV5-1 NA TRBD2 TGCGCCAGCAGCTTCTCGGGGACTAGGGAAGAGACCCAGTACTTC CASSFSGTREETQYF
TRBJ1-1 TRBV19 NA NA TGTGCCAGTAGTACCCGGGACTCGGCTTTCTTT CASSTRDSAFF
TRBJ2-5 TRBV2 NA TRBD2 TGTGCCAGCATCGACGGAGCGGGAGAAGAGACCCAGTACTTC CASIDGAGEETQYF
TRBJ2-1 TRBV21-1 NA NA TGTGCCAGCCGACGGACTAGGCTTAACTACAATGAGCAGTTCTTC CASRRTRLNYNEQFF
TRBJ1-1 TRBV2 NA TRBD1 TGTGCCAGCAGGGAGCGACAGGGAGCTGAAGCTTTCTTT CASRERQGAEAFF
TRBJ2-3 TRBV28 NA TRBD1 TGTGCCAGCAGTTTCCGGACAGGGAAGGGAACAGATACGCAGTATTTT CASSFRTGKGTDTQYF
TRBJ1-6 TRBV27 NA NA TGTGCCAGCAGCCAGGACTGGGTCGTTTCACCCCTCCACTTT CASSQDWVVSPLHF
TRBJ2-3 TRBV11-2 NA TRBD2 TGTGCCAGCAGCCGCGGGGGAACCAGCACAGATACGCAGTATTTT CASSRGGTSTDTQYF
TRBJ1-2 TRBV28 NA TRBD1 TGTGCCAGCAGTTCCCCCGGGACAGGGGGGGCTGGTGGGGTTGGCTACACCTTC CASSSPGTGGAGGVGYTF
TRBJ2-1 TRBV5-1 once TRBD1 TGCGCCAGCAGCGTTATTACAGGGGGCTTGGGGAATGAGCAGTTCTTC CASSVITGGLGNEQFF
TRBJ2-5 TRBV18 NA TRBD2 TGTGCCAGCTCACCACCGCTAGCGGGGTACCAAGAGACCCAGTACTTC CASSPPLAGYQETQYF